A single sample is the source of the 30 T cell receptor beta chains below, sequenced in a study of blood T cell repertoires in COVID-19. Assay: immunoSEQ multiplex PCR; the TCRdb copy retains only in-frame clones and omits some. The table lists approximately 380,000 clones, just over 90% of them singletons. Sequenced sample: PBMCs or T cells enriched from blood (not recorded which). The receptors come from a woman aged 40 to 49 who had been exposed to COVID-19.

The V gene is TRBV20-1, the J gene TRBJ2-1; TRBD2 matches at 12 bases. The germline V gene encodes CDR1 DFQATT and CDR2 SNEGSKA (reference sequence). The CDR3 has 17 residues. Trimming cost V 3 bases and J 8 bases; bases outside gene matches: 14. CDR3 sequence reads: CSASGPGLAGLKHEQFF. The CDR3 DNA reads as TGCAGTGCTAGTGGTCCGGGACTAGCGGGTCTCAAGCATGAGCAGTTCTTC.

The CDR3 DNA reads TGTGCCAGCAGCGCGAGCGGGAGAGCGGCAGATACGCAGTATTTT. Encoded protein: CASSASGRAADTQYF. The chain couples TRBV9 to TRBJ2-3, with 8 bases matching TRBD2. Germline V gene lookup returns CDR1 SGDLS and CDR2 YYNGEE. The J segment lost 4 bases and the V segment lost 3 bases, leaving 7 bases of the junction unmatched. This CDR3 is built from 15 residues.

The rearrangement joins TRBV19 to TRBJ1-5, with D hard to call. CDR1 is LNHDA and CDR2 is SQIVND in the germline V gene (reference sequence). Trimming pared 4 bases from V and 4 bases from J, leaving 8 bases between. This CDR3 contains 13 residues. As DNA, the CDR3 is TGTGCCAGTAGTACCCGAGAAAATCAGCCCCAGCATTTT. Residues: CASSTRENQPQHF.

The rearrangement links TRBV11-3 to TRBJ2-7; D call uncertain. V was shortened by 4 bases and J by 1 base, with 11 bases between the two germline ends. The CDR3 covers 14 residues. Germline values: CDR1 SGHNT, CDR2 YENEEA. The chain's CDR3 is CASSSNSISYEQYF. CDR3 sequence (DNA): TGTGCCAGCAGCTCCAACTCGATTTCCTACGAGCAGTACTTC.

The CDR3 loop reads CASSLWASGRANEQFF. Written as DNA, the CDR3 is TGTGCCAGCAGTTTATGGGCTAGCGGGAGGGCTAATGAGCAGTTCTTC. The rearrangement uses TRBV27 and TRBJ2-1; 12 bases map to TRBD2. The J segment lost 7 bases and the V segment lost 1 base, leaving 5 bases of the junction unmatched. Germline V gives CDR1 MNHEY, CDR2 SMNVEV (reference sequence). The CDR3 consists of 16 residues.

This chain links TRBV7-2 with TRBJ2-7; 7 bases agree with TRBD1. V gave up 6 bases and J gave up 0 bases; unmatched junction bases: 5. CDR3 length equals 14 residues. CDR1 and CDR2 (germline): SGHTA, FQGNSA. The CDR3 here is CASRYGTDSYEQYF. CDR3 DNA: TGTGCCAGCAGGTATGGGACAGACTCCTACGAGCAGTACTTC.

The chain uses TRBV30 and TRBJ2-5; D gene uncertain. The V gene's germline CDR1 is GTSNPN and CDR2 SVGIG (reference sequence). The CDR3 extends over 12 amino acids. The germline V and J ends were trimmed by 2 bases and 4 bases, with 8 bases remaining between them. CDR3 sequence (DNA): TGTGCCTGGAGTTTTTCCCGAGAGACCCAGTACTTC. It is translated as CAWSFSRETQYF.

V is TRBV19 and J is TRBJ1-2, with 9 bases that match TRBD1. Per germline, CDR1 LNHDA and CDR2 SQIVND (reference sequence). The CDR3 has 17 residues. J lost 5 bases, V lost 4 bases, and 14 bases had no gene match. The CDR3 DNA sequence: TGTGCCAGTAGTACGGCCCCCGGACAGGGGCCAAAGTATGGCTACACCTTC. Amino acids: CASSTAPGQGPKYGYTF. The full variable domain, rest sourced from reference TRBV19 and TRBJ1-2, is DGGITQSPKYLFRKEGQNVTLSCEQNLNHDAMYWYRQDPGQGLRLIYYSQIVNDFQKGDIAEGYSVSREKKESFPLTVTSAQKNPTAFYLCASSTAPGQGPKYGYTFGSGTRLTVV.

The V call is TRBV18, the J call TRBJ2-2; TRBD2 is a possible D gene (5 bases). This CDR3 contains 16 residues. From germline, CDR1 is KGHSH and CDR2 LQKENI. V dropped 5 bases and J dropped 5 bases, with 18 bases sitting between them. CDR3 protein: CASSFSQIRETGELFF. The CDR3 DNA follows: TGTGCCAGCTCATTTTCCCAGATACGGGAAACCGGGGAGCTGTTTTTT. Looking up the rest from reference TRBV18 and TRBJ2-2 gives the full variable domain: NAGVMQNPRHLVRRRGQEARLRCSPMKGHSHVYWYRQLPEEGLKFMVYLQKENIIDESGMPKERFSAEFPKEGPSILRIQQVVRGDSAAYFCASSFSQIRETGELFFGEGSRLTVL.

The genes are TRBV7-2 and TRBJ2-1, with 8 bases aligning to TRBD1. Trimming cost V 5 bases and J 2 bases; bases outside gene matches: 5. The V gene's germline CDR1 is SGHTA and CDR2 FQGNSA. The CDR3 consists of 15 residues. Here the CDR3 DNA reads TGTGCCAGCAGCGCCCCAGGGGGCGCCTACAATGAGCAGTTCTTC. Its translation is CASSAPGGAYNEQFF.

CDR3 nucleotides: TGCGCCAGCAGCCCCCGCCTCGACAGGGGGCGCATGGGGGGTAATGAAAAACTGTTTTTT. It specifies CASSPRLDRGRMGGNEKLFF. The chain links TRBV4-3 to TRBJ1-4; 10 bases fit TRBD1. The V and J ends lost 4 bases and 4 bases, in that order; junction bases with no gene match: 18. This CDR3 contains 20 residues. In germline, CDR1 is LGHNA, CDR2 YSLEER.

The J gene is TRBJ1-2, the V gene TRBV27, with TRBD1 matching over 10 bases. Germline-derived CDR1 and CDR2 are MNHEY and SMNVEV (reference sequence). The CDR3 consists of 13 residues. V trimming: 5 bases; J trimming: 8 bases; junction bases outside the gene matches: 5. The CDR3 protein is CASSADRGQGYTF. The CDR3 DNA follows: TGTGCCAGCAGTGCTGACAGGGGGCAAGGCTACACCTTC.

In its sample, this clone was seen a few times. The genes are TRBV7-9 and TRBJ2-3; 14 bases match TRBD2. Trimming removed 11 bases from V and 6 bases from J; junction bases left unmatched: 4. The CDR3 length is 13 residues. Germline V gene data show CDR1 as SEHNR and CDR2 as FQNEAQ (reference sequence). The CDR3 bases are TGTGCCGGACTAGCGGGGGGTTCGGATACGCAGTATTTT. Encoded protein: CAGLAGGSDTQYF.

This chain uses TRBV5-1 with TRBJ2-5, with D tentatively TRBD2 (5 bases). Germline V gene sequence: CDR1 SGHRS, CDR2 YFSETQ. CDR3 length equals 15 residues. The V gene lost 0 bases and the J gene lost 5 bases, with 14 bases spanning the gap. The chain's CDR3 is CASSLAVLGLETQYF. The CDR3 nucleotides read TGCGCCAGCAGCTTGGCCGTACTAGGGCTTGAGACCCAGTACTTC.

The V call is TRBV9, the J call TRBJ1-1; D unresolved. Germline lookup yields CDR1 SGDLS and CDR2 YYNGEE. V was trimmed by 4 bases and J by 3 bases, leaving 10 bases between them. The CDR3 is 13 residues long. The DNA for the CDR3 is TGTGCCAGCAGCTCGGGGTATGACACTGAAGCTTTCTTT. Translation gives CASSSGYDTEAFF.

The V and J genes are TRBV18 and TRBJ1-2, with no clear D. CDR3 length: 13 amino acids. Germline V gene sequence: CDR1 KGHSH, CDR2 LQKENI. V lost 4 bases and J 7 bases, leaving 13 bases between the germline ends. DNA for the CDR3: TGTGCCAGCTCACTAAACCCCGCAGGTGGCTACACCTTC. This gives the protein CASSLNPAGGYTF.

The chain combines TRBV10-1 with TRBJ1-6; 7 bases fit TRBD1. J was trimmed by 10 bases and V by 4 bases; bases with no gene match: 4. Germline assignment: CDR1 WNHNN and CDR2 SYGVQD (reference sequence). The CDR3 has 13 amino acids. Here the CDR3 reads CASSGQGRSPLHF. The CDR3 bases are TGCGCCAGCAGTGGACAGGGCCGCTCACCCCTCCACTTT.

This chain uses TRBV29-1 with TRBJ1-1; 7 bases are a match to TRBD1. This CDR3 region has 12 residues. Trimming cost V 5 bases and J 4 bases; bases outside gene matches: 4. The germline V gene encodes CDR1 SQVTM and CDR2 ANQGSEA. CDR3 region: CSVQQGITEAFF. The CDR3 nucleotides are TGCAGCGTTCAACAGGGGATCACTGAAGCTTTCTTT.

The chain uses TRBV19 and TRBJ2-5; possible D gene TRBD1, 8 bases. Per the germline V gene, CDR1 is LNHDA and CDR2 is SQIVND (reference sequence). The CDR3 extends over 16 amino acids. The ends were cut back, 5 bases at V and 5 bases at J, with 21 bases in the middle. The CDR3 here is CASSSRTGRVVETQYF. The CDR3 coding sequence is TGTGCCAGTAGTTCGCGGACAGGGAGGGTTGTGGAGACCCAGTACTTC.

J is TRBJ2-1 and V is TRBV7-2; 8 nucleotides agree with TRBD2. The CDR3 runs to 15 residues. Trimming at V came to 1 base and at J to 7 bases, leaving 6 bases not matched to a gene. Germline V gene lookup returns CDR1 SGHTA and CDR2 FQGNSA. The CDR3, as DNA: TGTGCCAGCAGCTTAGAGCTAGCGGGCCGTAATGAGCAGTTCTTC. As protein: CASSLELAGRNEQFF.

The chain joins TRBV11-2 to TRBJ1-5; TRBD1 agrees at 12 bases. V lost 5 bases to trimming and J lost 9 bases; unmatched junction nucleotides: 14. CDR3 length: 17 residues. Per the germline V gene, CDR1 is SGHAT and CDR2 is FQNNGV. The CDR3 nucleotides are TGTGCCAGCAGCCAGACTTCCGGGACAGGGGGCGGCGGGCCCCAGCATTTT. This translates into CASSQTSGTGGGGPQHF.

The chain is built from TRBV19 and TRBJ1-2; 8 bases agree with TRBD1. CDR1 is LNHDA and CDR2 is SQIVND in the germline V gene (reference sequence). Trimming took 7 bases from V and 6 from J; bases not matched to a gene: 7. This CDR3 has 13 residues. CDR3 sequence reads: CASNGVQGDGYTF. In DNA form, the CDR3 reads TGTGCCAGTAACGGCGTACAGGGGGATGGCTACACCTTC.

The chain links TRBV11-1 to TRBJ2-3, with TRBD1 matching over 7 bases. The CDR3 is made up of 13 amino acids. In germline, CDR1 is SGHAT, CDR2 FQDESV (reference sequence). With V trimmed by 5 bases and J by 6 bases, 5 bases remained unmatched. The CDR3 protein is CASSPDRVDTQYF. In nucleotides, the CDR3 is TGTGCCAGCAGCCCAGACAGGGTGGATACGCAGTATTTT.

The chain is built from TRBV19 and TRBJ1-6; the match to TRBD1 covers 7 bases. Trimming removed 6 bases from V and 0 bases from J; junction bases left unmatched: 2. This CDR3 region has 15 residues. Per the germline V gene, CDR1 is LNHDA and CDR2 is SQIVND (reference sequence). The DNA for the CDR3 is TGTGCCAGTAGCAGGGGGAGCTCCTATAATTCACCCCTCCACTTT. The encoded protein is CASSRGSSYNSPLHF. The entire variable domain, with the rest obtained from reference TRBV19 and TRBJ1-6, is as follows: DGGITQSPKYLFRKEGQNVTLSCEQNLNHDAMYWYRQDPGQGLRLIYYSQIVNDFQKGDIAEGYSVSREKKESFPLTVTSAQKNPTAFYLCASSRGSSYNSPLHFGNGTRLTVT.

This clone was seen just once. This sequence joins TRBV19 and TRBJ1-1, with a tentative D call TRBD1 (5 bases). The V end was cut by 7 bases, the J end by 8 bases, with 20 bases between. The CDR3 totals 14 residues. The V gene's germline CDR1 is LNHDA and CDR2 SQIVND (reference sequence). CDR3 coding DNA: TGTGCCAGTAACTCCCCGGGACTGAAAGGGGAAGCTTTCTTT. It is translated as CASNSPGLKGEAFF.

This chain connects TRBV5-8 to TRBJ1-2; possible D gene TRBD1, 6 bases. The CDR3 consists of 14 residues. V gave up 6 bases and J gave up 3 bases, with 15 bases separating them. From germline, CDR1 is SGHTS and CDR2 YDEGEE. The CDR3 DNA reads TGTGCCAGCAACGACTGGGGGGGCCACTATGGCTACACCTTC. This translates into CASNDWGGHYGYTF.

CDR3 residues: CASSGGSTTETQYF. CDR3 in DNA: TGTGCCAGCTCAGGGGGCTCAACCACAGAGACCCAGTACTTC. The chain carries TRBV18 and TRBJ2-5; D possibly corresponds to TRBD1 (6 bases). Looked up from germline, CDR1 is KGHSH and CDR2 is LQKENI. The CDR3 sequence is 14 residues long. Trimming took 5 bases from V and 4 from J, leaving 14 bases between them.

The gene calls are TRBV4-1 and TRBJ2-7, with D possibly matching TRBD1 (6 bases). The CDR3 loop spans 13 amino acids. Between the trimmed V and J ends, which lost 2 bases and 5 bases, there was a span of 10 bases. Germline values: CDR1 MGHRA, CDR2 YSYEKL. The CDR3, as DNA: TGCGCCAGCAGCCAAACCACAGGGAACGAGCAGTACTTC. Protein product: CASSQTTGNEQYF.

J is TRBJ1-4 and V is TRBV29-1; 7 bases fit TRBD1. Germline values: CDR1 SQVTM, CDR2 ANQGSEA. Trimming cost V 7 bases and J 5 bases; bases outside gene matches: 4. This CDR3 spans 12 amino acids. In DNA form, the CDR3 reads TGCAGCGCTCGACAGGGAAATGAAAAACTGTTTTTT. This encodes CSARQGNEKLFF.

This chain connects TRBV6-2 or TRBV6-3 to TRBJ1-2; 8 bases match TRBD1. J lost 6 bases, V lost 6 bases, and 9 bases had no gene match. The germline CDR1 and CDR2 sequences are MNHEY and SVGEGT. This CDR3 region has 14 residues. The CDR3: CASSQKTGEHGYTF. The CDR3 DNA is TGTGCCAGCAGCCAGAAGACAGGGGAACATGGCTACACCTTC.